This record covers a single T cell receptor beta chain. This clonotype was detected ten times or more. Its antigen specificity is not known. No base-level quality is on record; no much larger clone is a single base apart. The label giving this sample's treatment or condition can be read as: allogeneic hematopoietic cell transplantation with graft depleted of TCRalphabeta T cells and CD19 B cells. TCRalphabeta/CD19-depleted allogeneic hematopoietic cell grafts were given to the transplant recipients, all of whom were children. The record originates from a study of T-cell reconstitution after alpha-beta-depleted transplantation in children (dated by TCRdb to 2015 to 2016). Notes on the research overall: The study quantitatively tracked T-cell immune reconstitution after TCRalphabeta/CD19-depleted allogeneic hematopoietic cell transplantation in children using TCR repertoire profiling.

Libraries were made using PCR. Sequencing was carried out with an Illumina HiSeq 2500. TCR library preparation used molecular barcoding, with unique molecular identifiers applied to normalize quantification of the TCRbeta repertoire. TCRdb trimmed the raw reads at Q25, called clones with MiXCR and kept productive beta chains. Records with the same CDR3 protein are collapsed into one entry carrying the most frequent genes and DNA. The sample table contains around 250,000 distinct CDR3 sequences; only one count was recorded for 8.2% of them. The leading ten clones occupy about 6.4% of the sample. Points the paper makes about the study in general: The apparently early alphabetaT-cell count recovery about two months after transplant was reportedly dependent on only several hundred rapidly expanded clones derived from non-depleted graft cells. In some patients, the high TCRbeta diversity seen at day 60 was put down to recipient T cells and intrathymic progenitors that had survived conditioning. Over subsequent months, a decline in hyperexpanded clone frequencies was noted, and after one year, T-cell counts and TCRbeta diversity were mostly ascribed to newly produced T cells.

The germline V gene (reference sequence) specifies DFQATT as CDR1 and SNEGSKA as CDR2. V loses 0 bases of germline sequence and J loses 0 bases, and the interval between the two ends is 12 bases. The CDR3, from cysteine to phenylalanine, totals 15 residues. The sequence is cut down to CDR3 DNA, 45 bases in frame from base 1. The chain is encoded by TRBV20-1 joined to TRBJ2-7; the D segment cannot be called with confidence. This clonotype was obtained from a male patient younger than 18 who had a stem cell transplant for acute lymphoblastic leukemia, so the T cells may come from the graft donor. The material sequenced was PBMCs, mostly from graft donor cells, taken 180 days after TCRalphabeta/CD19-depleted stem cell transplant. DNA sequence: TGCAGTGCTAGAGATCCCCTCCTTAGCTCCTACGAGCAGTACTTC. This yields the protein CSARDPLLSSYEQYF.